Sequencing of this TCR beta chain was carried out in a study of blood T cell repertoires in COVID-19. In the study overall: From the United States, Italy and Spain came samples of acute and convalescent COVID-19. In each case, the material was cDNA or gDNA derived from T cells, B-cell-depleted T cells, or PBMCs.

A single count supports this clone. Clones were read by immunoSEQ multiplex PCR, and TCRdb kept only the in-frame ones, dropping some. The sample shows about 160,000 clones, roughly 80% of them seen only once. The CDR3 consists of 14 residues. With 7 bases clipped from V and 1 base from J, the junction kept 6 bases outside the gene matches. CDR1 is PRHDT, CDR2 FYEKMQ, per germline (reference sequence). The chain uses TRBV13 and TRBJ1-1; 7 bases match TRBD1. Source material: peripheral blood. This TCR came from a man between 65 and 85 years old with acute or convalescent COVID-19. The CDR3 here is CASTADRKNTEAFF. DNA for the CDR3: TGTGCCAGCACCGCGGACAGGAAGAACACTGAAGCTTTCTTT.